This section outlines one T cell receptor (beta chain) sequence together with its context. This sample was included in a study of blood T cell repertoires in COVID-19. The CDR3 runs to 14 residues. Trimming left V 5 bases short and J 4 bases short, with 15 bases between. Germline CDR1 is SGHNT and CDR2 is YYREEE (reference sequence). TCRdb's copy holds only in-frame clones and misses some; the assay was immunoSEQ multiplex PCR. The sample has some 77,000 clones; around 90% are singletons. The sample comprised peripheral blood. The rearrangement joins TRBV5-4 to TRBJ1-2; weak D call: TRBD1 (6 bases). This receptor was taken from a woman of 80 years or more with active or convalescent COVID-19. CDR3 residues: CASSYLTGGYGYTF. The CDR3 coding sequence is TGTGCCAGCAGTTACCTGACAGGCGGCTATGGCTACACCTTC.